The rows below give T cell receptor beta chains drawn from one sample of a study of Ad26.COV2.S vaccination and SARS-CoV-2 variants. TCRdb's table, derived via immunoSEQ multiplex PCR, lists solely in-frame clones and lacks some. The sample gives fewer than 500,000 clones, about 88% of which show up once; about 2.7% is in the top ten. The sequences come from peripheral blood, collected in a trial of Ad26.COV2.S vaccine versus placebo. These receptors all come from a person aged 18-65 years who received the Ad26.COV2.S COVID-19 vaccine or a placebo. CDR3s include the opening cysteine and the closing phenylalanine or tryptophan. Each record gives: D gene, V gene, clone size, J gene, CDR3 DNA, CDR3 protein. The D gene is left open where the match is weak. Only some rows state a clone size, as once, few, many or a class for expanded clones.

d_gene: TRBD2; v_gene: TRBV28; abundance: NA; j_gene: TRBJ2-5; CDR3nt: TGTGCCAGCAGTCCGACTAGCGGGGGGGCCCCCACCCAGTACTTC; CDR3aa: CASSPTSGGAPTQYF
d_gene: NA; v_gene: TRBV11-2; abundance: NA; j_gene: TRBJ2-3; CDR3nt: TGTGCCAGCAGCTTAGTCGCGGGGGCCCGCACAGATACGCAGTATTTT; CDR3aa: CASSLVAGARTDTQYF
d_gene: NA; v_gene: TRBV7-3; abundance: NA; j_gene: TRBJ2-3; CDR3nt: TGTGCCAGCAGCTTAGGTACTTCAGATACGCAGTATTTT; CDR3aa: CASSLGTSDTQYF
d_gene: NA; v_gene: TRBV15; abundance: NA; j_gene: TRBJ2-5; CDR3nt: TGTGCCACCAGCAGAGATAGGGGGGGGGCGTCCCAGTACTTC; CDR3aa: CATSRDRGGASQYF
d_gene: TRBD1; v_gene: TRBV5-1; abundance: NA; j_gene: TRBJ2-5; CDR3nt: TGCGCCAGCAGCTTGGCCCCAGGGGGCCAAGAGACCCAGTACTTC; CDR3aa: CASSLAPGGQETQYF
d_gene: NA; v_gene: TRBV18; abundance: many; j_gene: TRBJ2-2; CDR3nt: TGTGCCAGCTCTCTGAGGGGGTTGGCCACCGGGGAGCTGTTTTTT; CDR3aa: CASSLRGLATGELFF
d_gene: NA; v_gene: TRBV24-1; abundance: NA; j_gene: TRBJ1-2; CDR3nt: TGTGCCACCAGTGATTTCCAGGTAAACTATGGCTACACCTTC; CDR3aa: CATSDFQVNYGYTF
d_gene: NA; v_gene: TRBV27; abundance: few; j_gene: TRBJ1-6; CDR3nt: TGTGCCAGCAGCCTAAGGGGCAGTACGGGGACACCCCTCCACTTT; CDR3aa: CASSLRGSTGTPLHF
d_gene: TRBD1; v_gene: TRBV18; abundance: NA; j_gene: TRBJ2-5; CDR3nt: TGTGCCAGCTCACCGCTGACAGGGGGCGCTCTGGAGACCCAGTACTTC; CDR3aa: CASSPLTGGALETQYF
d_gene: NA; v_gene: TRBV2; abundance: NA; j_gene: TRBJ2-7; CDR3nt: TGTGCCAGCAGTGACGAGGGGCTCGCCTACGAGCAGTACTTC; CDR3aa: CASSDEGLAYEQYF
d_gene: NA; v_gene: TRBV7-2; abundance: NA; j_gene: TRBJ2-7; CDR3nt: TGTGCCAGCAGCTTAGCGAGACGCGAGCAGTACTTC; CDR3aa: CASSLARREQYF
d_gene: TRBD1; v_gene: TRBV6-1; abundance: NA; j_gene: TRBJ1-4; CDR3nt: TGTGCCAGCAGTGAAAAGGCAGGGGGGAGGGCAACTAATGAAAAACTGTTTTTT; CDR3aa: CASSEKAGGRATNEKLFF
d_gene: NA; v_gene: TRBV2; abundance: NA; j_gene: TRBJ1-1; CDR3nt: TGTGCCAGCAGTGAAATTAGGGGAAGCACTGAAGCTTTCTTT; CDR3aa: CASSEIRGSTEAFF
d_gene: NA; v_gene: TRBV5-4; abundance: NA; j_gene: TRBJ2-2; CDR3nt: TGTGCCAGCAGCTTGGCCCGGAGGGGCCCCGGGGAGCTGTTTTTT; CDR3aa: CASSLARRGPGELFF
d_gene: TRBD1; v_gene: TRBV5-1; abundance: NA; j_gene: TRBJ2-1; CDR3nt: TGCGCCAGCAGCTTGCTATCGGGACAGGGGGCGAATGAGCAGTTCTTC; CDR3aa: CASSLLSGQGANEQFF
d_gene: NA; v_gene: TRBV4-3; abundance: NA; j_gene: TRBJ2-3; CDR3nt: TGCGCCAGCAGCCAAGTTGCGGGGAGCACAGATACGCAGTATTTT; CDR3aa: CASSQVAGSTDTQYF